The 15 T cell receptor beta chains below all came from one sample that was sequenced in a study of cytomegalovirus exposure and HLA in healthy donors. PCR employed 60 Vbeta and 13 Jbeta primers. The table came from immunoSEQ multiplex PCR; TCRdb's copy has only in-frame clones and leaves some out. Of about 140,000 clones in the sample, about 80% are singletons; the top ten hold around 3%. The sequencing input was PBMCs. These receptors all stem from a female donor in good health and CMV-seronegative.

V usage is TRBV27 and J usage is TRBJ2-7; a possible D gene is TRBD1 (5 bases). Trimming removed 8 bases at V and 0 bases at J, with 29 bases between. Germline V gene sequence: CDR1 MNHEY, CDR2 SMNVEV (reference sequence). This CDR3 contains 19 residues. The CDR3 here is CASSWFGRVSSSNSYEQYF. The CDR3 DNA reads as TGTGCCAGCTCTTGGTTTGGCAGGGTGTCGAGCTCGAACTCCTACGAGCAGTACTTC.

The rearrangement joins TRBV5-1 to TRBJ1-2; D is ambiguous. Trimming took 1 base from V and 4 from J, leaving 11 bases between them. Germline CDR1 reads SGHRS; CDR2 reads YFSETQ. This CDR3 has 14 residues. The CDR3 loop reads CASSLRGESYGYTF. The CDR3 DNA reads TGCGCCAGCAGCTTGCGCGGTGAAAGCTATGGCTACACCTTC.

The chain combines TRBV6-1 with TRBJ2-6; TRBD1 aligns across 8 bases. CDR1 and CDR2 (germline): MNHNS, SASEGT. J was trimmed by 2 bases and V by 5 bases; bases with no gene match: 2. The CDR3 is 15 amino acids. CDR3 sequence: CASSPQGAGANVLTF. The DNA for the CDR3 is TGTGCCAGCAGTCCACAGGGGGCTGGGGCCAACGTCCTGACTTTC.

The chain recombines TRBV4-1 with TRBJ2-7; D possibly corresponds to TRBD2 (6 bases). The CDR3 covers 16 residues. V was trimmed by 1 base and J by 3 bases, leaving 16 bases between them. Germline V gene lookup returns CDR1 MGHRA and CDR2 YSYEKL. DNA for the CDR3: TGCGCCAGCAGCCAAGTCGGGGGTTTAAACTACTACGAGCAGTACTTC. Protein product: CASSQVGGLNYYEQYF.

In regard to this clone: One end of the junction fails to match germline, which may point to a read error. In DNA form, the CDR3 reads TGTGCCAGCAGCACCTCGGAGGGAGCGACCCTTCATTGG. Translated: CASSTSEGATLHW. J is TRBJ2-3 and V is TRBV7-6, with D possibly matching TRBD2 (6 bases). CDR3 size: 13 residues. The germline V gene has CDR1 SGHVS and CDR2 FNYEAQ. The whole variable domain, filled in from reference TRBV7-6 and TRBJ2-3, reads GAGVSQSPRYKVTKRGQDVALRCDPISGHVSLYWYRQALGQGPEFLTYFNYEAQQDKSGLPNDRFSAERPEGSISTLTIQRTEQRDSAMYRCASSTSEGATLHWGPGTRLTVL.

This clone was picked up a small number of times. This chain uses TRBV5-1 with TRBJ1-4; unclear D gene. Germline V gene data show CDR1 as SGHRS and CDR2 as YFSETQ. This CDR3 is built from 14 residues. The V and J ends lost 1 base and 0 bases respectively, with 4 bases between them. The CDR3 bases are TGCGCCAGCAGCTTGAGCCCAACTAATGAAAAACTGTTTTTT. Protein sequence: CASSLSPTNEKLFF.

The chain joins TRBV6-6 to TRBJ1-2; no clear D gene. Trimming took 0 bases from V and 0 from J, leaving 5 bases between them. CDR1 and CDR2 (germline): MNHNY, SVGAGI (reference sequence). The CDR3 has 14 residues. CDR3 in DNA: TGTGCCAGCAGTTACTCGCCGGCTAACTATGGCTACACCTTC. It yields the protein CASSYSPANYGYTF.

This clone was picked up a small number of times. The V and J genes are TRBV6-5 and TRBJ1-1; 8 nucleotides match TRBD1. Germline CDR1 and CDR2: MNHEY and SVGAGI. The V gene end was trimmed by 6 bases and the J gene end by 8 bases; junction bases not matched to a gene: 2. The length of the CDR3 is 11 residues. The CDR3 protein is CASRGQGEAFF. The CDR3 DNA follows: TGTGCCAGCAGAGGACAGGGAGAAGCTTTCTTT.

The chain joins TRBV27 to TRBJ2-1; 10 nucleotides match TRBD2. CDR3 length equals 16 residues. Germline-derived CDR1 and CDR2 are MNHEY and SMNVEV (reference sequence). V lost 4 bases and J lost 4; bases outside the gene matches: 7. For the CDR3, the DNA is TGTGCCAGCAGTTCTAGCACAGCGGGGGGGTACAATGAGCAGTTCTTC. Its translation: CASSSSTAGGYNEQFF.

In nucleotides, the CDR3 is TGTGCCAGCACCCCACAGGGGCCCAGCACAGATACGCAGTATTTT. As protein: CASTPQGPSTDTQYF. The chain combines TRBV5-6 with TRBJ2-3; 7 bases match TRBD1. The CDR3 has 15 amino acids. Germline CDR1 and CDR2: SGHDT and YYEEEE. J gave up 0 bases and V 6 bases, and 7 bases lay outside the gene matches. Full variable domain (outside the CDR3, taken from reference TRBV5-6 and TRBJ2-3): DAGVTQSPTHLIKTRGQQVTLRCSPKSGHDTVSWYQQALGQGPQFIFQYYEEEERQRGNFPDRFSGHQFPNYSSELNVNALLLGDSALYLCASTPQGPSTDTQYFGPGTRLTVL.

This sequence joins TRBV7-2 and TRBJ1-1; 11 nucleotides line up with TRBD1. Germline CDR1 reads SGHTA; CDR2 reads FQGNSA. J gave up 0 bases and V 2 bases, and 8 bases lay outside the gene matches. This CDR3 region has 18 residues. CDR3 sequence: CASSLQDRGLWVNTEAFF. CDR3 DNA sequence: TGTGCCAGCAGCTTACAGGACAGGGGGCTCTGGGTGAACACTGAAGCTTTCTTT. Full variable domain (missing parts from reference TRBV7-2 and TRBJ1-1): GAGVSQSPSNKVTEKGKDVELRCDPISGHTALYWYRQSLGQGLEFLIYFQGNSAPDKSGLPSDRFSAERTGGSVSTLTIQRTQQEDSAVYLCASSLQDRGLWVNTEAFFGQGTRLTVV.

CDR3 region: CASSYTGTGTGNTIYF. As DNA, the CDR3 is TGCGCCAGCAGCTACACCGGGACAGGGACTGGAAACACCATATATTTT. J is TRBJ1-3 and V is TRBV5-1, with TRBD1 identical over 9 bases. Germline V CDR1 and CDR2: SGHRS, YFSETQ. V was clipped by 3 bases and J by 2 bases; unmatched bases: 6. The CDR3 runs 16 residues.

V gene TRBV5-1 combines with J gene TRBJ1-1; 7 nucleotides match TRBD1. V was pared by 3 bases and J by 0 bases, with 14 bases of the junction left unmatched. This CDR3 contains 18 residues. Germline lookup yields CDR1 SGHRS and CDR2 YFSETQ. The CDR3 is CASSSRQGLSNLNTEAFF. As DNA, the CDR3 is TGCGCCAGCAGCTCTAGACAGGGTCTAAGCAACCTGAACACTGAAGCTTTCTTT.

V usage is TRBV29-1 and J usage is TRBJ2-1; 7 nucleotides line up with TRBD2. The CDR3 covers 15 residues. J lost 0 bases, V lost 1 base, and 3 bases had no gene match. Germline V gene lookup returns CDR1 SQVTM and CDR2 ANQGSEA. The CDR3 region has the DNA TGCAGCGTTGAAGGGGGCGGGGGCTCCTACAATGAGCAGTTCTTC. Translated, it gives CSVEGGGGSYNEQFF.

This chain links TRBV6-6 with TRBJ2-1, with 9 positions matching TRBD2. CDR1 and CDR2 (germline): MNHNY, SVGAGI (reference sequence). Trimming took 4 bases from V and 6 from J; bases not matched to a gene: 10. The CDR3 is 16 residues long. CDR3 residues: CASSSRRVAGVNEQFF. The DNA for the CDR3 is TGTGCCAGCAGTTCCCGACGGGTAGCGGGAGTCAATGAGCAGTTCTTC.